Presented here are 32 T cell receptor beta chains from one specimen sequenced in a study of cytomegalovirus exposure and HLA in healthy donors. A multiplex PCR was run with 60 Vbeta primers and 13 Jbeta primers. Assay: immunoSEQ multiplex PCR; the TCRdb copy retains only in-frame clones and omits some. The sample includes about 190,000 clones, around 73% of them seen just once. Input material: PBMCs. The source of these receptors is a woman under 40 in good health and CMV-seropositive.

This sequence joins TRBV7-9 and TRBJ2-5, with TRBD1 matching over 7 bases. The CDR3 runs 14 residues. V lost 5 bases, J lost 2 bases, and 5 bases stayed unmatched. Germline CDR1 is SEHNR and CDR2 is FQNEAQ (reference sequence). The CDR3 nucleotides read TGTGCCAGCAGCCTCCGGACAGGTCAAGAGACCCAGTACTTC. This translates into CASSLRTGQETQYF.

This chain links TRBV4-2 with TRBJ1-5; no reliable D call. Germline V gives CDR1 LGHNA, CDR2 YNFKEQ. The CDR3 covers 15 residues. Trimming pared 1 base from V and 2 bases from J, leaving 9 bases between. The CDR3 DNA follows: TGTGCCAGCAGCCAAGTTCTACCCGGCAATCAGCCCCAGCATTTT. This translates into CASSQVLPGNQPQHF.

This clone came up once. V and J are TRBV4-2 and TRBJ1-4, with 9 bases matching TRBD1. V lost 0 bases, J lost 10 bases, and 9 bases stayed unmatched. Germline values: CDR1 LGHNA, CDR2 YNFKEQ. This CDR3 has 16 residues. Here the CDR3 reads CASSQDRGQGFGKLFF. The CDR3 region has the DNA TGTGCCAGCAGCCAAGATCGGGGACAGGGTTTCGGAAAACTGTTTTTT.

This clone occurred a few times. The V call is TRBV5-1, the J call TRBJ1-4; 7 nucleotides align to TRBD1. CDR1 is SGHRS and CDR2 is YFSETQ in the germline V gene. The V segment lost 5 bases and the J segment 3 bases; nucleotides outside the gene matches: 4. The CDR3 has 14 amino acids. This CDR3 reads CASREGQPNEKLFF. The CDR3 DNA reads TGCGCCAGCAGGGAGGGACAGCCTAATGAAAAACTGTTTTTT.

This chain joins TRBV11-3 and TRBJ2-2; 8 nucleotides match TRBD2. The germline V gene encodes CDR1 SGHNT and CDR2 YENEEA. The CDR3 contains 15 residues. Unmatched junction bases numbered 2, after V lost 3 bases and J lost 2 bases. The DNA for the CDR3 is TGTGCCAGCAGCTTGGCGGGGGGAAACACCGGGGAGCTGTTTTTT. It translates to CASSLAGGNTGELFF.

The V gene is TRBV7-2, the J gene TRBJ2-7; 9 bases map to TRBD1. The trim removed 5 bases at V and 2 bases at J, leaving 7 bases unmatched. The CDR3 contains 15 residues. Germline V gene data show CDR1 as SGHTA and CDR2 as FQGNSA. Written as DNA, the CDR3 is TGTGCCAGCAGCATTGACAGGGGGGGGCCCTACGAGCAGTACTTC. Residues: CASSIDRGGPYEQYF.

The chain uses TRBV27 and TRBJ1-5; TRBD1 matches 8 bases. CDR1 is MNHEY and CDR2 is SMNVEV in the germline V gene (reference sequence). After removal of 6 bases from V and 5 bases from J, the junction contained 9 bases not matched to a gene. This CDR3 has 15 amino acids. CDR3 nucleotide sequence: TGTGCCAGCAGGACCGGGACAGGTTGGGATCAGCCCCAGCATTTT. It encodes CASRTGTGWDQPQHF.

This clone was detected a few times. The chain couples TRBV5-1 to TRBJ2-2; no definite D call. Per germline, CDR1 SGHRS and CDR2 YFSETQ. Deletions cut 1 base from V and 4 bases from J, with 14 bases between. The CDR3 totals 16 residues. CDR3 DNA: TGCGCCAGCAGCTTGTCGTGGGTGAGGTTCACCGGGGAGCTGTTTTTT. Translated: CASSLSWVRFTGELFF.

This chain joins TRBV18 and TRBJ1-1, with D uncertain. V lost 3 bases and J lost 1, with 6 bases in between. Germline V CDR1 and CDR2: KGHSH, LQKENI. The CDR3 has 13 residues. The DNA for the CDR3 is TGTGCCAGCTCACCGCAGGCGAACACTGAAGCTTTCTTT. It is translated as CASSPQANTEAFF.

The V call is TRBV4-1, the J call TRBJ1-5; 7 nucleotides agree with TRBD1. Germline V lookup: CDR1 MGHRA, CDR2 YSYEKL. This CDR3 spans 15 amino acids. Unmatched junction bases numbered 8, after V lost 3 bases and J lost 6 bases. The CDR3 reads CASSHLRGPGQPQHF. The CDR3 coding sequence is TGCGCCAGCAGCCATCTTAGGGGGCCAGGTCAGCCCCAGCATTTT.

V usage is TRBV2 and J usage is TRBJ1-4, with 9 bases lining up with TRBD1. Germline V gene lookup returns CDR1 SNHLY and CDR2 FYNNEI. The CDR3 runs 13 residues. V was clipped by 10 bases and J by 7 bases; unmatched bases: 7. The CDR3 DNA follows: TGTGCCACCCACAGGGGGCAGGTTGAAAAACTGTTTTTT. Amino acid sequence: CATHRGQVEKLFF.

The V call is TRBV2, the J call TRBJ2-7, with TRBD1 identical over 11 bases. The CDR3 contains 13 residues. J was trimmed by 4 bases and V by 10 bases; bases with no gene match: 6. The germline gives CDR1 SNHLY, CDR2 FYNNEI. This CDR3 is CATGTGGSYEQYF. The CDR3 coding sequence is TGTGCCACCGGGACAGGGGGATCTTACGAGCAGTACTTC.

This chain uses TRBV7-2 with TRBJ1-2, with D uncertain. Germline-derived CDR1 and CDR2 are SGHTA and FQGNSA. The CDR3 totals 16 residues. Trimming removed 0 bases at V and 5 bases at J, with 16 bases between. CDR3 in DNA: TGTGCCAGCAGCTTAGCAGCAGCACAGACGTATTATGGCTACACCTTC. Translating it yields CASSLAAAQTYYGYTF. Full variable domain (outside the CDR3, taken from reference TRBV7-2 and TRBJ1-2): GAGVSQSPSNKVTEKGKDVELRCDPISGHTALYWYRQSLGQGLEFLIYFQGNSAPDKSGLPSDRFSAERTGGSVSTLTIQRTQQEDSAVYLCASSLAAAQTYYGYTFGSGTRLTVV.

The chain employs TRBV4-3 and TRBJ2-1; weak D call: TRBD2 (5 bases). CDR3 length equals 15 residues. Trimming removed 4 bases at V and 7 bases at J, with 17 bases between. Germline CDR1 reads LGHNA; CDR2 reads YSLEER. The DNA for the CDR3 is TGCGCCAGCAGCCGTCGCGGTAGCGAGGTTAATGAGCAGTTCTTC. Amino acids: CASSRRGSEVNEQFF.

The V and J genes are TRBV10-3 and TRBJ2-1; D may be TRBD2 (6 bases). CDR3 length: 15 amino acids. V lost 4 bases and J lost 4, with 14 bases in between. Germline CDR1 and CDR2: ENHRY and SYGVKD. This chain's CDR3 is CAISAPSASYNEQFF. CDR3 nucleotides: TGTGCCATCAGTGCACCTAGCGCTTCTTACAATGAGCAGTTCTTC.

The chain is built from TRBV28 and TRBJ1-5, with D possibly TRBD1 on 6 matching bases. This CDR3 is 17 amino acids long. Germline V gene lookup returns CDR1 MDHEN and CDR2 SYDVKM. Trimming stripped 6 bases from V and 7 bases from J, with 25 bases between. CDR3 residues: CASRLPMPPTGSQPQHF. CDR3 nucleotides: TGTGCCAGCAGACTCCCCATGCCCCCCACAGGGTCCCAGCCCCAGCATTTT.

V gene TRBV30 combines with J gene TRBJ2-5; 9 bases map to TRBD1. Germline V gene lookup returns CDR1 GTSNPN and CDR2 SVGIG (reference sequence). V shed 4 bases and J 5 bases; nucleotides not matched to a gene: 5. The CDR3 has 13 amino acids. CDR3 sequence: CAWNRGRVETQYF. CDR3 DNA sequence: TGTGCCTGGAACAGGGGGCGGGTGGAGACCCAGTACTTC.

The rearrangement joins TRBV7-2 to TRBJ2-7, with a possible D match to TRBD1 (6 bases). Germline V lookup: CDR1 SGHTA, CDR2 FQGNSA. Trimming shortened V by 5 bases and J by 2 bases, and 10 bases separated the two germline ends. This CDR3 comprises 13 residues. The CDR3 loop is CASSLTGAYEQYF. Here the CDR3 DNA reads TGTGCCAGCAGCCTGACAGGAGCCTACGAGCAGTACTTC. The complete variable domain, with remaining parts taken from reference TRBV7-2 and TRBJ2-7, reads GAGVSQSPSNKVTEKGKDVELRCDPISGHTALYWYRQSLGQGLEFLIYFQGNSAPDKSGLPSDRFSAERTGGSVSTLTIQRTQQEDSAVYLCASSLTGAYEQYFGPGTRLTVT.

The genes are TRBV28 and TRBJ1-5; D gene unclear. Germline V gives CDR1 MDHEN, CDR2 SYDVKM. The CDR3 runs to 12 residues. V was trimmed by 5 bases and J by 7 bases, leaving 9 bases between them. The CDR3 is CASSLGWQPQHF. The CDR3 DNA follows: TGTGCCAGCAGTCTCGGGTGGCAGCCCCAGCATTTT.

This sequence joins TRBV18 and TRBJ1-2, with 7 bases matching TRBD1. The CDR3 has 14 amino acids. Germline CDR1 is KGHSH and CDR2 is LQKENI. The V gene end was trimmed by 5 bases and the J gene end by 4 bases; junction bases not matched to a gene: 7. CDR3 bases: TGTGCCAGCTCATCTAGACAGGGTGGCTATGGCTACACCTTC. This sequence encodes CASSSRQGGYGYTF.

This clone came up a few times. J is TRBJ2-7 and V is TRBV30; D perhaps matches TRBD1 (6 bases). The CDR3 sequence is 12 residues long. The germline V gene has CDR1 GTSNPN and CDR2 SVGIG (reference sequence). Trimming took off 3 bases at V and 7 bases at J, with 13 bases between the two ends. In DNA, the CDR3 is TGTGCCTGGAGCTGGGGGCAGGGGGAGCAGTACTTC. It encodes CAWSWGQGEQYF.

The genes are TRBV18 and TRBJ1-1, with D possibly matching TRBD1 (6 bases). There are 14 residues in the CDR3. V gave up 0 bases and J gave up 4 bases, with 9 bases separating them. The germline gives CDR1 KGHSH, CDR2 LQKENI. As DNA, the CDR3 is TGTGCCAGCTCACCACCCCTCAGGGGCACTGAAGCTTTCTTT. Amino acids: CASSPPLRGTEAFF. Full variable domain (remainder filled in from reference TRBV18 and TRBJ1-1): NAGVMQNPRHLVRRRGQEARLRCSPMKGHSHVYWYRQLPEEGLKFMVYLQKENIIDESGMPKERFSAEFPKEGPSILRIQQVVRGDSAAYFCASSPPLRGTEAFFGQGTRLTVV.

The chain uses TRBV15 and TRBJ2-7; 8 positions match TRBD2. The CDR3 loop spans 16 amino acids. V lost 0 bases, J lost 2 bases, and 6 bases stayed unmatched. Germline V gene lookup returns CDR1 LNHNV and CDR2 YYDKDF (reference sequence). The CDR3 DNA sequence: TGTGCCACCAGCAGAGATTCCGCCGGGGGGGCCTACGAGCAGTACTTC. Protein product: CATSRDSAGGAYEQYF.

Comment on this clone: One end of the junction fails to match germline, which may point to a read error. The chain links TRBV27 to TRBJ2-1; TRBD1 agrees at 7 bases. Germline V gene data show CDR1 as MNHEY and CDR2 as SMNVEV (reference sequence). CDR3 length: 15 residues. CDR3 nucleotides: TGTGCCAGCACTTTACTCGGGACAGCTTACAATGAGCAGTTCTTC. Encoded protein: CASTLLGTAYNEQFF.

The chain uses TRBV7-2 and TRBJ2-7; tentative D call: TRBD2 (7 bases). The germline gives CDR1 SGHTA, CDR2 FQGNSA. V was shortened by 1 base and J by 3 bases, with 13 bases between the two germline ends. The CDR3 sequence is 15 residues long. The CDR3 DNA follows: TGTGCCAGCAGCTTAGTGGCGGGGGCTCTCTACGAGCAGTACTTC. This gives the protein CASSLVAGALYEQYF.

This chain uses TRBV7-3 with TRBJ2-3; 8 bases align to TRBD2. The germline V gene encodes CDR1 SGHTA and CDR2 FQGTGA. The CDR3 covers 16 residues. V lost 2 bases, J lost 0 bases, and 4 bases stayed unmatched. The CDR3 is CASSLRGGTSTDTQYF. CDR3 sequence (DNA): TGTGCCAGCAGCTTACGGGGGGGGACTAGCACAGATACGCAGTATTTT.

This chain uses TRBV11-2 with TRBJ2-3; D is uncertain. V lost 6 bases and J 9 bases, leaving 19 bases between the germline ends. CDR1 SGHAT and CDR2 FQNNGV come from the germline V gene. The CDR3 spans 14 residues. The CDR3 is CASRRTSGAPTQYF. CDR3 sequence (DNA): TGTGCCAGCAGACGTACCAGTGGAGCGCCAACGCAGTATTTT.

This rearrangement joins TRBV30 to TRBJ2-5; 7 bases match TRBD1. The germline V gene has CDR1 GTSNPN and CDR2 SVGIG (reference sequence). The CDR3 has 13 residues. Trimming removed 7 bases from V and 5 bases from J; junction bases left unmatched: 10. The chain's CDR3 is CALVPTGPETQYF. The CDR3 nucleotides read TGTGCCTTAGTCCCGACAGGGCCGGAGACCCAGTACTTC.

This clone was recorded a few times. As DNA, the CDR3 is TGCGCCAGCTCCCCCCGGGGGGTGACTAATGAAAAACTGTTTTTT. Amino acid sequence: CASSPRGVTNEKLFF. The chain carries TRBV5-1 and TRBJ1-4; weak D call: TRBD1 (5 bases). V was trimmed by 7 bases and J by 2 bases, leaving 15 bases between them. CDR1 is SGHRS and CDR2 is YFSETQ in the germline V gene. The CDR3 runs 15 residues. The full variable domain, completed using reference TRBV5-1 and TRBJ1-4, is KAGVTQTPRYLIKTRGQQVTLSCSPISGHRSVSWYQQTPGQGLQFLFEYFSETQRNKGNFPGRFSGRQFSNSRSEMNVSTLELGDSALYLCASSPRGVTNEKLFFGSGTQLSVL.

The rearrangement links TRBV4-3 to TRBJ2-7; TRBD1 agrees at 7 bases. The J segment lost 12 bases and the V segment lost 1 base, leaving 9 bases of the junction unmatched. CDR3 size: 13 residues. Per germline, CDR1 LGHNA and CDR2 YSLEER. The CDR3 nucleotides are TGCGCCAGCAGCCAAGGGGTCTGGACAGGTCTGTACTTC. Translating gives CASSQGVWTGLYF.

In the case of this clone: Within the sample, other DNA sequences also encode this same CDR3. The rearrangement joins TRBV27 to TRBJ2-5; the match to TRBD2 covers 11 bases. The V gene end was trimmed by 3 bases and the J gene end by 1 base; junction bases not matched to a gene: 4. This CDR3 has 16 residues. Germline CDR1 and CDR2: MNHEY and SMNVEV (reference sequence). CDR3 residues: CASSFGLAGGQETQYF. The CDR3 bases are TGTGCCAGCAGTTTCGGTCTAGCGGGGGGCCAAGAGACCCAGTACTTC.

The gene calls are TRBV30 and TRBJ1-1; D perhaps matches TRBD1 (5 bases). The ends were cut back, 4 bases at V and 6 bases at J, with 18 bases in the middle. The length of the CDR3 is 14 residues. Germline assignment: CDR1 GTSNPN and CDR2 SVGIG (reference sequence). CDR3 DNA: TGTGCCTGGACCTCAAACCGGGGGTCCCCTGAAGCTTTCTTT. Amino acid sequence: CAWTSNRGSPEAFF.